The 8 T cell receptor beta chains in this list originate from one sample, sequenced in a study of response to subunit inactivated influenza vaccine. TCRdb used MiXCR to reprocess the RT-PCR reads, holding one entry per CDR3 protein. Of 700,000 to 900,000 distinct CDR3 sequences listed, roughly 20% are singletons. The sample consisted of PBMCs from blood, taken more than 4 days after vaccination. The receptors shown here come from a man aged 45-60 years who received an inactivated influenza vaccine.

V gene TRBV20-1 combines with J gene TRBJ1-5; 7 nucleotides line up with TRBD1. CDR1 and CDR2 (germline): DFQATT, SNEGSKA (reference sequence). This CDR3 region has 14 residues. With V trimmed by 3 bases and J by 3 bases, 5 bases remained unmatched. In DNA form, the CDR3 reads TGCAGTGCTAGCGGACAGGCTAACAATCAGCCCCAGCATTTT. Amino acids: CSASGQANNQPQHF.

V usage is TRBV5-4 and J usage is TRBJ1-2; 7 nucleotides agree with TRBD1. The CDR3 is 15 amino acids. Unmatched junction bases numbered 8, after V lost 2 bases and J lost 4 bases. Looked up from germline, CDR1 is SGHNT and CDR2 is YYREEE (reference sequence). The CDR3 spells CASSFGQEKGYGYTF. The CDR3 DNA reads as TGTGCCAGCAGCTTCGGACAGGAAAAGGGCTATGGCTACACCTTC.

The J gene is TRBJ2-1, the V gene TRBV11-3; D possibly corresponds to TRBD2 (5 bases). This CDR3 has 13 amino acids. The germline V gene encodes CDR1 SGHNT and CDR2 YENEEA. Trimming removed 5 bases from V and 6 bases from J, with 11 bases in between. The CDR3 DNA reads as TGTGCCAGCAGCCCCCCGGGGTCCAATGAGCAGTTCTTC. Translated, it gives CASSPPGSNEQFF.

The V call is TRBV12-3 or TRBV12-4, the J call TRBJ1-1; D possibly corresponds to TRBD1 (6 bases). The CDR3 runs 14 residues. V was trimmed by 3 bases and J by 4 bases, leaving 12 bases between them. The CDR3 DNA is TGTGCCAGCAGTTTCGATGGACAGAGCACTGAAGCTTTCTTT. It translates to CASSFDGQSTEAFF.

This clonotype was seen a handful of times. The chain is built from TRBV20-1 and TRBJ2-1, with 12 bases matching TRBD2. The CDR3 is made up of 16 amino acids. Germline CDR1 DFQATT, CDR2 SNEGSKA (reference sequence). Germline trimming cut 4 bases from V and 0 bases from J; bases unmatched to any gene: 4. The CDR3 nucleotides are TGCAGTGCTATAGGACTAGCGGGGAACTCCTACAATGAGCAGTTCTTC. Its translation is CSAIGLAGNSYNEQFF.

The chain joins TRBV3-1 to TRBJ2-5; D call uncertain. CDR3 length: 14 residues. Germline CDR1 reads LGHDT; CDR2 reads YNNKEL (reference sequence). V was trimmed by 2 bases and J by 3 bases, leaving 10 bases between them. The CDR3 bases are TGTGCCAGCAGCCAACGCAGGCCTAAAGAGACCCAGTACTTC. This translates into CASSQRRPKETQYF.

This clonotype was counted a few times. The CDR3 here is CASSSIRETQYF. The CDR3, as DNA: TGTGCCAGCAGTTCTATACGGGAGACCCAGTACTTC. The chain has TRBV12-3 or TRBV12-4 and TRBJ2-5; D uncertain. Trimming removed 4 bases at V and 5 bases at J, with 8 bases between. CDR3 length: 12 amino acids.

The table lists this clonotype with a few counts. The CDR3 DNA reads TGTGCCAGCAGCGTAGGAGGACTAGCAAAGACCTACGAGCAGTACTTC. Protein: CASSVGGLAKTYEQYF. This chain links TRBV9 with TRBJ2-7; 8 nucleotides align to TRBD2. CDR1 and CDR2 from the germline V gene are SGDLS and YYNGEE. The CDR3 is 16 residues long. The trim removed 0 bases at V and 2 bases at J, leaving 7 bases unmatched.